This T cell receptor beta chain came from a study of regulatory T cells in long-lasting Graves disease (dated by TCRdb to about 2021). Describing the broader study: Patients with newly diagnosed Graves' disease had been on antithyroid drugs for under 3 months. Peripheral blood TCR sequencing and RNA sequencing compared persistent Graves' disease patients with newly diagnosed Graves' disease patients. The study was conducted in China and was registered as a clinical trial. A total of about 33 samples underwent TCR sequencing, from roughly 13 patients with persistent Graves' disease and 20 patients with newly diagnosed Graves' disease. On the study overall, not on this receptor specifically: Compared with newly diagnosed patients, persistent Graves' disease patients had lower TCR Shannon entropy and fewer highly expanded clones, which suggests clonal expansion. Because the primary lesion, thyroid tissue, could not be accessed, the study looked at peripheral blood alone. Preferential use of TRBV28, TRBJ1-2 and TRBJ2-5 was observed in persistent disease, whereas TRBV20-1 and TRBJ2-1 were favored in newly diagnosed disease. A larger number of public clonotypes was shared among persistent patients (about 2,700) than among newly diagnosed patients (roughly 1,000). The authors acknowledged the small sample size as a limitation that may reduce accuracy. Sequencing and analysis were limited to the TCR beta chain.

For this clonotype: The antigen it binds to is not known. Per-base qualities were not stored, and no clone one base away is much larger.

The library was obtained by multiplex PCR. Sequencing took place on an Illumina HiSeq 4000. CDR3 regions were amplified by Arm-PCR with iRepertoire HTBI primers to construct TCR beta libraries. Before sequencing, the PCR products went through gel purification. Per the authors' processing: Across samples, some 62 TRBV and 15 or so TRBJ segments were identified and used for gene usage analysis of CDR3 amino acid clonotypes. Filtered high-quality paired reads were merged into contigs using COPE and FqMerger. Contigs were aligned with BLAST to IMGT TRBV, TRBD and TRBJ reference genes, and CDR3 was defined per IMGT. Clonotypes above 0.1% frequency were classified as highly expanded clones. Repertoire diversity was measured by Shannon entropy, and V-J evenness by the Gini coefficient. Public clonotypes were defined as clonotypes shared by more than one individual. In-frame beta chains were kept once TCRdb had trimmed the public reads at Q25 with fastp and called clones with MiXCR. Rows matching on CDR3 protein sequence are summarized as one entry with the most common DNA and genes. These V and J calls rely on TCRdb rather than the paper's analysis. For this sample there are around 500,000 distinct CDR3 sequences; about 15% appear just once. The ten largest account for about 25% of the sample.

In light of the paper, this sample's time point label describes: newly diagnosed GD, antithyroid drugs for less than 3 months. For both TCR sequencing and RNA sequencing, RNA was extracted from PBMCs in TRIzol. Graves' disease was diagnosed according to American Thyroid Association guidelines. Patients for the study were recruited at an endocrinology department in Xi'an, China. Each patient gave 9 to 10 milliliters of peripheral blood, collected in an EDTA anticoagulant tube. Ficoll Paque Plus density gradient separation was used to isolate PBMCs, and no further T cell sorting was done. An Agilent 2100 Bioanalyzer and agarose gel were used to check RNA quality, while a NanoDrop 2000 measured RNA concentration. The germline V gene yields SGHVS for CDR1 and FQNEAQ for CDR2. The trim is 3 bases for V and 2 bases for J, with a gap of 20 bases between the germline ends. Its CDR3 holds 17 amino acids, cysteine through phenylalanine. CDR3 DNA only is kept here, 51 bases in frame from base 1.

The sample was also linked to a second study, of T cells in Graves' hyperthyroidism and ophthalmopathy. The second investigation adds: A patient counted as having stable Graves' hyperthyroidism if no progression to ophthalmopathy occurred over 18 months of follow-up. Hyperthyroidism patients were newly diagnosed, with disease duration under 2 months, and aged 18 to 65 years. Exclusion was applied to patients with uncontrolled infections, other autoimmune diseases, pregnancy or lactation. Diagnoses were based on clinical symptoms, serum thyroxine and TRAb, thyroid ultrasound and orbital computed tomography. For the first round of RT-PCR on the TCR CDR3, the HTBI primer set was used together with the Qiagen OneStep RT-PCR kit. Most expanded thyroid clonotypes (frequency above 0.001) were also detected in blood, suggesting blood repertoires may reflect thyroid immune responses. Ophthalmopathy was separated from stable hyperthyroidism by a 13 V-J signature model, with just over 85% sensitivity and just over 81% specificity obtained in cross-validation and 80%/75% obtained in testing. In validation, the model predicted progression to ophthalmopathy with 60% to 71% sensitivity and 72% to 75% specificity, a median of around six months before onset. To identify distinguishing TCR V-J signatures, a discovery cohort of around 100 patients was used, comprising 43 with Graves' ophthalmopathy and around 60 with stable Graves' hyperthyroidism. Prospective prediction of ophthalmopathy was tested in an independent validation cohort consisting of 18 hyperthyroidism patients and some 16 patients who later progressed to ophthalmopathy. The 85 to 100 discovery patients were randomly split 7:3 into training and test sets. In addition, the study compared T-cell repertoires in thyroid tissue and in blood from roughly 6 Graves' hyperthyroidism patients. Once sampling was done, hyperthyroidism patients were given methimazole at a starting dose of 30 mg daily, whereas ophthalmopathy patients were given high-dose intravenous methylprednisolone. A second multiplex PCR round built the libraries, followed by size selection and purification. Libraries were sequenced paired-end with 100 bp reads on an Illumina HiSeq2000. SOAPnuke was used to process the raw data, removing reads that contained adapters or uncalled bases, had a mean Phred below 15, or lacked an exact match to the constant primer or identifier. COPE v1.2.5 was used to merge the high-quality paired reads, and each unique nucleotide sequence was defined as a clonotype. MiTCR v1.1 was used to align the clonotypes against IMGT TRBV, TRBD and TRBJ reference segments. The analysis was restricted to V-J combinations with a frequency above 0.0001, which together covered just over 98% of the repertoires. A TCS score was defined as the ratio between F50 (clonal expansion) and ExV (chaos), using BLOSUM62-based TCRdist between CDR3 peptides within each V-J. Welch's t-statistics and random forest reduced around 520 V-J features to under 15, which were used in a naive Bayes classifier (R e1071). No statistical method was used to fix the sample size in advance, and group allocation was not hidden from the investigators. The paper reports TCR Vbeta CDR3 sequencing of roughly 140 peripheral blood samples: over 40 ophthalmopathy, under 85 hyperthyroidism and around 17 progressor patients.

The V and J segments used are TRBV7-8 and TRBJ2-7; a weak D assignment points to TRBD2 (6 bases agree). Sequencing was performed on peripheral blood mononuclear cells (PBMCs), taken at new diagnosis, from a patient treated with antithyroid drugs. The source is a middle-aged woman with Graves disease. Donor details come from another sample of the same person, matched by shared clones. CDR3 sequence: CASSFLGGDSNAYEQYF. The nucleotide sequence is given as TGTGCCAGCAGCTTCCTTGGCGGGGATAGTAACGCCTACGAGCAGTACTTC.